The TCR beta chain under discussion was sequenced for a study of control samples from healthy donors and cancer patients. Germline assignment: CDR1 MDHEN and CDR2 SYDVKM. The CDR3 covers 15 residues. The V and J ends lost 4 bases and 2 bases, in that order; junction bases with no gene match: 6. The protocol was immunoSEQ multiplex PCR, while the TCRdb copy is restricted to in-frame clones and leaves out a portion. The sample has some 120,000 clones; approximately 92% are singletons. Input material: PBMCs. The source is a woman aged 45 to 65 with colorectal cancer. The chain joins TRBV28 to TRBJ2-7, with 9 nucleotides matching TRBD2. The CDR3 loop reads CASSSVREGTYEQYF. For the CDR3, the DNA is TGTGCCAGCAGTTCCGTGCGGGAGGGCACCTACGAGCAGTACTTC.